This record concerns one T cell receptor beta chain sequence. In the original workflow: Researchers report that nucleated cell counts were estimated from reference gene primer amplification. Sequencing used immunoSEQ multiplex PCR; TCRdb keeps in-frame clones, though not all of them. V and J calls plus clone size are reproduced from that table; the DNA served to infer D and trimming. The table includes around 300,000 clones, 75% to 90% detected once. The data were obtained in a study of blood T cell repertoires in COVID-19. About the study: Whether acute or convalescent, the COVID-19 samples came from the United States, Italy and Spain. PBMCs, B-cell-depleted T cells, or T cells were the source of the cDNA or gDNA that made up the material.

Deletions cut 7 bases from V and 5 bases from J, with 20 bases between. This CDR3 contains 14 residues. The germline CDR1 and CDR2 sequences are GTSNPN and SVGIG (reference sequence). This sequence originates from a woman in her 30s who had recovered from COVID-19. The V gene is TRBV30, the J gene TRBJ1-1; tentative D call: TRBD1 (6 bases). Sample: peripheral blood. CDR3 amino acids: CASPGAGEGTEAFF. Here the CDR3 DNA reads TGTGCCTCGCCAGGGGCAGGGGAAGGTACTGAAGCTTTCTTT.